This TCR beta chain was profiled in a study of T cell responses to AZD1222 COVID-19 vaccine (dated by TCRdb to the early 2020s). Broadly, across the study: A total of over 230 trial participants underwent TCR sequencing, of whom nearly 210 received two doses of AZD1222 and some 25 received two doses of the MenACWY control vaccine. Enrollment into the trials was organized by age into subgroups of 18-55, 56-69 and 70-plus years, and those subgroups contained roughly 150, 30 and 60 TCR-sequenced participants, respectively.

As regards this clone: Its recognized antigen is unknown. There are no base qualities to consult, and no much larger clone falls within one base.

The CDR3 regions of human TCRbeta chains were analyzed by immunosequencing. In the authors' own workflow: TCRs in the repertoires were compared against a reference library of SARS-CoV-2-specific TCRs that had been generated with the MIRA antigen-specificity platform. Breadth meant the fraction of unique TCRs that were SARS-CoV-2-associated, whereas depth meant the fraction of total T cells that were SARS-CoV-2-associated. Each spike-specific TCR was assigned to its reactive spike region and to a CD4 or CD8 class using the MIRA data. Log10-transformed breadth and depth values were compared by one-way ANOVA with Sidak's multiple comparisons tests. TCRdb re-hosts the immuneACCESS table, in-frame sequences only. Its copies lack some clones; in the studies checked, an unresolved V gene accounts for under half of them, and the cause for the rest is not known. The V and J calls and clone size are taken from that table; D and trimming were inferred from the DNA. Across this sample there are about 73,000 clones, with approximately 89% seen only once. Of the sample, about 9.3% is held by the ten largest clones.

The time point tag for this specimen amounts to: about 28 days (+/-7) after the second vaccine dose. AZD1222 recipients with second doses at about 4 weeks or about 12 weeks were pooled, because spike-specific TCR depth and breadth did not differ between schedules. Samples from vaccinated people were obtained from the UK trials COV001 and COV002, which included a single-blind randomized controlled phase 2/3 trial of AZD1222 (ChAdOx1 nCoV-19) in healthy adults. For TCRbeta chain sequencing, PBMC samples from trial participants were taken at day 0 and at day 28 after the second dose. The V end gives up 0 bases and the J end 5 bases, leaving 10 bases in the junction not matched to a gene. For CDR1 and CDR2, the germline V gene lists LGHNA and YSLEER. Its CDR3 holds 19 amino acids, cysteine through phenylalanine. Of all the DNA, just the CDR3 is kept, 57 bases in frame from base 1. Overall results and qualifications from the work: The 56-69-year group was small, and its depth increase did not reach significance, likely because of low power. Epitopes outside the regions mutated in the B.1.351 and B.1.1.7 variants were reportedly recognized by nearly half of the unique spike-specific TCRs. No day 14 peak-response samples were available, so repertoires were characterized only after the peak T cell response. The vaccine-associated CD4 TCRs covered the entire spike protein, and the dominant responses fell in regions 160-218 and 743-854. Only six AZD1222 recipients were SARS-CoV-2 seropositive at baseline, limiting conclusions about previously exposed vaccinees. A significant rise in spike-specific TCR breadth and depth was observed after two AZD1222 doses relative to day 0 and relative to MenACWY recipients. Participants were mostly white British and included more females than males, and it was suggested by the authors that clonal diversity may have been underestimated.

Specimen: peripheral blood, collected 28 days after the second AZD1222 dose. The receptor comes from an adult who received the AZD1222 COVID-19 vaccine. This chain is built from TRBV4-3 and TRBJ2-5; 15 central nucleotides agree with TRBD2. Read as DNA, the sequence is TGCGCCAGCAGCCAAGATCCCCCGGGACTAGCGGGGGGCGGGGAGACCCAGTACTTC. It translates to CASSQDPPGLAGGGETQYF.